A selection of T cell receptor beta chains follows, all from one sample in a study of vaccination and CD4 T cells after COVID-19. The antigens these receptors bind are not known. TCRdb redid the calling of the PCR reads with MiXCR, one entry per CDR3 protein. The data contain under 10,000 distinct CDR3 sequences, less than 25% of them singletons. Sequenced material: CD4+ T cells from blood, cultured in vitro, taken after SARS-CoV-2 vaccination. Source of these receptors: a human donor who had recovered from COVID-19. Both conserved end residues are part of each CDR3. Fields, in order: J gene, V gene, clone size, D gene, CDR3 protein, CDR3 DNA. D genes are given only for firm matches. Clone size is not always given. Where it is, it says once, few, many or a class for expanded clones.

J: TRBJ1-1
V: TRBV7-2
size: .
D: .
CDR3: CASTLQTNTEAFF
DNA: TGTGCCAGCACTCTACAGACTAACACTGAAGCTTTCTTT

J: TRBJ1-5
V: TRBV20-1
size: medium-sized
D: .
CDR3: CSARDPAVGLSQPQHF
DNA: TGCAGTGCTAGAGATCCCGCCGTGGGGTTAAGTCAGCCCCAGCATTTT

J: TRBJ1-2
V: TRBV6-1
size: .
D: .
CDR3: CASSTNPGYGYTF
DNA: TGTGCCAGCAGTACCAACCCCGGCTATGGCTACACCTTC

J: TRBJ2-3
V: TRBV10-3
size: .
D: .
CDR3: CAISGTGTTDTQYF
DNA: TGTGCCATCAGTGGCACAGGGACCACAGATACGCAGTATTTT

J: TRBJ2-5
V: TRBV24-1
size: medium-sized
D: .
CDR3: CATSGTVETQYF
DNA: TGTGCCACCAGTGGAACGGTAGAGACCCAGTACTTC

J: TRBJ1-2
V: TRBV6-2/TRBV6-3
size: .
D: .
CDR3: CASSRGDTLLNYGYTF
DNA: TGTGCCAGCAGTCGCGGGGACACTCTTCTTAACTATGGCTACACCTTC

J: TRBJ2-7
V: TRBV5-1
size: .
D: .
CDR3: CASSLGAGDDEQYF
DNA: TGCGCCAGCAGCCTGGGGGCGGGGGACGACGAGCAGTACTTC

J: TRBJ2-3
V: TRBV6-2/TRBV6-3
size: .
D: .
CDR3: CASSWTNTDTQYF
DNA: TGTGCCAGCAGTTGGACGAACACAGATACGCAGTATTTT

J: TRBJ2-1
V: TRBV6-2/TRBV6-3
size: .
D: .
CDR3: CASSYSAVSSYNEQFF
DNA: TGTGCCAGCAGTTACTCGGCGGTCAGCTCCTACAATGAGCAGTTCTTC

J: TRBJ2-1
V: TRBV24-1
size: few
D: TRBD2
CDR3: CATSDISGGGYNEQFF
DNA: TGTGCCACCAGTGACATAAGCGGGGGAGGGTACAATGAGCAGTTCTTC

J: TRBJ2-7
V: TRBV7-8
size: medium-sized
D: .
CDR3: CASSTSGAQTYEQYF
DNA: TGTGCCAGCAGCACGTCGGGGGCCCAGACCTACGAGCAGTACTTC

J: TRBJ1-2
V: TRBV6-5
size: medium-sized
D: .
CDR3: CASSYTGYGYTF
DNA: TGTGCCAGCAGTTACACAGGCTATGGCTACACCTTC

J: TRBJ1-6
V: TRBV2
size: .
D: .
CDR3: CASKRVPNSPLHF
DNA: TGTGCCAGCAAAAGGGTGCCCAATTCACCCCTCCACTTT

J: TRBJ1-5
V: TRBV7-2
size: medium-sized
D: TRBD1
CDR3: CASSNRGNQPQHF
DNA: TGTGCCAGCAGCAACAGGGGGAATCAGCCCCAGCATTTT

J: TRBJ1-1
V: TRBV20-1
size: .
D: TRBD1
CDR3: CSARGTADTEAFF
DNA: TGCAGTGCTCGTGGGACAGCCGACACTGAAGCTTTCTTT

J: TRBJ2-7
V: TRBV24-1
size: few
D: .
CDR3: CATSGNTDRGREQYF
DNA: TGTGCCACCAGTGGTAACACAGACCGCGGTCGCGAGCAGTACTTC

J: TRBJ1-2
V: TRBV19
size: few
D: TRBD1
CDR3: CASSIGGQLYGYTF
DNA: TGTGCCAGTAGTATAGGGGGACAGCTCTATGGCTACACCTTC

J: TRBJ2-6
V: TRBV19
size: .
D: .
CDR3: CASLEGPGANVLTF
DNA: TGTGCCAGTCTTGAAGGGCCTGGGGCCAACGTCCTGACTTTC

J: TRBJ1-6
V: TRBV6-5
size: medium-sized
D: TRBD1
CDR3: CASSYSIQGGNSPLHF
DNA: TGTGCCAGCAGTTACTCGATTCAGGGGGGAAATTCACCCCTCCACTTT

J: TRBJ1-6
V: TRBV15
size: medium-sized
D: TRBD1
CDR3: CATSTGTGGLRQTLHF
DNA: TGTGCCACCAGCACCGGGACAGGGGGGCTCCGGCAGACCCTCCACTTT

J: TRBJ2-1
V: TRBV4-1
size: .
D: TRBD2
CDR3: CASSQVMGLESIAFF
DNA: TGCGCCAGCAGCCAAGTAATGGGACTAGAGTCAATCGCGTTCTTC

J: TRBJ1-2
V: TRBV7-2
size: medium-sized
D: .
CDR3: CASSQQYYGYTF
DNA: TGTGCCAGCAGCCAACAGTACTATGGCTACACCTTC

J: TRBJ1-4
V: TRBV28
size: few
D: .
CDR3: CASRPWTTGWEKLFF
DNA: TGTGCCAGCAGACCCTGGACTACCGGCTGGGAAAAACTGTTTTTT

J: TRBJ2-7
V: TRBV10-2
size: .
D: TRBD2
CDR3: CASSEMGLAVTYEQYF
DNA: TGCGCCAGCAGTGAGATGGGACTAGCGGTAACCTACGAGCAGTACTTC

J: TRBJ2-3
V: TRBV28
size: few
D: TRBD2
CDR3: CASSLAGGPDTQYF
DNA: TGTGCCAGCAGTTTGGCGGGGGGACCAGATACGCAGTATTTT

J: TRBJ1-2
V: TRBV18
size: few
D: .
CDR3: CASSEGTNYGYTF
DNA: TGTGCCAGCTCAGAGGGGACCAACTATGGCTACACCTTC

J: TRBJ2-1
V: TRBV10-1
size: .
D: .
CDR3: CASSESGVGAADNEQFF
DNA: TGCGCCAGCAGTGAGTCGGGGGTTGGAGCGGCCGACAATGAGCAGTTCTTC

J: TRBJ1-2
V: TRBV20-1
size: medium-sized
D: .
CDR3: CSARLSGRQNYGYTF
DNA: TGCAGTGCTAGACTGTCCGGCAGGCAAAACTATGGCTACACCTTC

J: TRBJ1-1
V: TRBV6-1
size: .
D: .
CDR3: CASIGRGSSSNTEAFF
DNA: TGTGCCAGTATCGGGCGGGGGTCGAGCAGTAACACTGAAGCTTTCTTT

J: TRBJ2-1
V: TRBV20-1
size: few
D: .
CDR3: CSARDLGSGTGSYNEQFF
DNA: TGCAGTGCTAGAGATCTTGGGTCGGGGACCGGCTCCTACAATGAGCAGTTCTTC

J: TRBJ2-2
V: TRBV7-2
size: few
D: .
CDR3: CASSAAGGPRNTGELFF
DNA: TGTGCCAGCAGCGCCGCCGGGGGGCCGAGAAACACCGGGGAGCTGTTTTTT

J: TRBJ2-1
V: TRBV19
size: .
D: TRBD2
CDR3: CASSPIAGGRMGEQFF
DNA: TGTGCCAGTAGTCCAATAGCGGGGGGGCGGATGGGTGAGCAGTTCTTC

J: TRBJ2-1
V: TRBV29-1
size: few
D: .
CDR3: CSASKGGEGISNEQFF
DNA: TGCAGCGCATCTAAGGGGGGGGAAGGCATCTCGAATGAGCAGTTCTTC

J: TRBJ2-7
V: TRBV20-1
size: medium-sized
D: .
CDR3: CSARSPVRGTYEQYF
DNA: TGCAGTGCTAGAAGTCCGGTGAGGGGGACCTACGAGCAGTACTTC

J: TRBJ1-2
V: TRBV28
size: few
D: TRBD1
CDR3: CASSPTGGRLNGYTF
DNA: TGTGCCAGCAGTCCGACAGGGGGCAGGTTAAATGGCTACACCTTC

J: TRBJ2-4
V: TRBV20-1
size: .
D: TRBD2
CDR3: CSASQWGGTNIQYF
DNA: TGCAGTGCTAGTCAATGGGGAGGGACCAACATTCAGTACTTC

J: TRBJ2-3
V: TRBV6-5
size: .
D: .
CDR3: CASSYAFGTDTQYF
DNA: TGTGCCAGCAGTTACGCTTTCGGCACAGATACGCAGTATTTT

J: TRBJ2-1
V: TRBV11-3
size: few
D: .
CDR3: CASSLHNEQFF
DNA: TGTGCCAGCAGCTTACACAATGAGCAGTTCTTC

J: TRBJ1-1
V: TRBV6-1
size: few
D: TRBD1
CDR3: CASRITGGSTEAFF
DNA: TGTGCCAGCAGGATCACAGGGGGGAGCACTGAAGCTTTCTTT